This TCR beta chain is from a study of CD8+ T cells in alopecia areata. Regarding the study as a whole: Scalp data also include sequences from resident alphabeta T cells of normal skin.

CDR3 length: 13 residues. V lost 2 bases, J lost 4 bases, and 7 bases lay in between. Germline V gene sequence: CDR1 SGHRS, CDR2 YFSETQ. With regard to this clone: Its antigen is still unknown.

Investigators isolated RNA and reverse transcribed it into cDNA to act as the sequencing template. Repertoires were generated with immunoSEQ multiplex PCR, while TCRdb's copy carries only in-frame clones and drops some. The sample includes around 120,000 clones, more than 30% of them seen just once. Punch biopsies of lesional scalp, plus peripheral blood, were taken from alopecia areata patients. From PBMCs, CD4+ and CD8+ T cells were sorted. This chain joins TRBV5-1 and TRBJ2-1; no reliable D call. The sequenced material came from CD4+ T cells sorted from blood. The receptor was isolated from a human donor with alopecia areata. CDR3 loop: CASSFKGYNEQFF. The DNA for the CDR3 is TGCGCCAGCAGCTTCAAGGGATACAATGAGCAGTTCTTC.